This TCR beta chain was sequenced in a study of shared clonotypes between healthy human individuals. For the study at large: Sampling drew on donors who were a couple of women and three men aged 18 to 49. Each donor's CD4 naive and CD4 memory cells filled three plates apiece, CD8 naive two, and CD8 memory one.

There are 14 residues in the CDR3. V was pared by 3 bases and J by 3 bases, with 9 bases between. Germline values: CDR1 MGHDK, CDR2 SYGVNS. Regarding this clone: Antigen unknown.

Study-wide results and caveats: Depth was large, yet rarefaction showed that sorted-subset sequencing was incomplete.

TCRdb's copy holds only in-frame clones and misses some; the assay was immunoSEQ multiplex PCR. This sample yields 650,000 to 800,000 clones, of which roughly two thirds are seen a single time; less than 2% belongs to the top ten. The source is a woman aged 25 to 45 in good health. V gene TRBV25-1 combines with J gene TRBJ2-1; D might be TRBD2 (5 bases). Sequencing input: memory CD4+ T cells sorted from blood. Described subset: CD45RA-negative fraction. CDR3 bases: TGTGCCAGCAGTGAGCGCGAGGGCTACAATGAGCAGTTCTTC. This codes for CASSEREGYNEQFF.